The rows below give T cell receptor beta chains drawn from one sample of a study of control samples from healthy donors and cancer patients. Method: immunoSEQ multiplex PCR; TCRdb's copy keeps in-frame clones and lacks some. In the table there are about 250,000 clones, over 75% of which are singletons. Sequenced: PBMCs. The receptors here all came from a woman aged 55-69 years with lung cancer. Each CDR3 is given with its conserved first and last residue. A D gene is named only where the DNA matches it firmly.

V,D,length,CDR3
TRBV7-3,-,16,CASSLRAGAGRDEQFF
TRBV2,-,13,CASIEGRTGEQYF
TRBV27,TRBD1,16,CASSLFRGTGTDTQYF
TRBV5-1,-,15,CASSLAWGAGETQYF
TRBV10-2,-,13,CATQAGVNYGYTF
TRBV4-1,TRBD1,15,CASSQAPGQGRTQYF
TRBV4-2,-,16,CASSQETRQTNTEAFF
TRBV7-3,TRBD2,16,CASSAGLAGGTDTQYF
TRBV7-9,TRBD2,14,CASSLAPGGREQYF
TRBV11-2,TRBD1,15,CASSFPGQGSTEAFF
TRBV14,-,13,CASSRQMTGELFF